This TCR beta chain was retrieved from a study of patients and donors after allogeneic stem cell transplantation. TCRdb used MiXCR to reprocess the RT-PCR reads, holding one entry per CDR3 protein. The data show about 410,000 distinct CDR3 sequences, around 15% seen once. Germline loops: CDR1 SGHTA, CDR2 FQGNSA. CDR3 size: 14 residues. The J segment lost 7 bases and the V segment lost 4 bases, leaving 6 bases of the junction unmatched. This clonotype was detected a few times. This TCR was sampled from a human donor who was either an allogeneic HSCT recipient or a stem cell or donor lymphocyte infusion donor (not recorded which). It is not recorded whose cells these are; they may come from a transplant donor. The J gene is TRBJ2-1, the V gene TRBV7-2; 8 bases align to TRBD1. What was sequenced was blood, either unsorted or a sorted T cell fraction (not recorded which). CDR3 coding DNA: TGTGCCAGCAGCTACAGACAGGGGCGGAATGAGCAGTTCTTC. Its translation: CASSYRQGRNEQFF.